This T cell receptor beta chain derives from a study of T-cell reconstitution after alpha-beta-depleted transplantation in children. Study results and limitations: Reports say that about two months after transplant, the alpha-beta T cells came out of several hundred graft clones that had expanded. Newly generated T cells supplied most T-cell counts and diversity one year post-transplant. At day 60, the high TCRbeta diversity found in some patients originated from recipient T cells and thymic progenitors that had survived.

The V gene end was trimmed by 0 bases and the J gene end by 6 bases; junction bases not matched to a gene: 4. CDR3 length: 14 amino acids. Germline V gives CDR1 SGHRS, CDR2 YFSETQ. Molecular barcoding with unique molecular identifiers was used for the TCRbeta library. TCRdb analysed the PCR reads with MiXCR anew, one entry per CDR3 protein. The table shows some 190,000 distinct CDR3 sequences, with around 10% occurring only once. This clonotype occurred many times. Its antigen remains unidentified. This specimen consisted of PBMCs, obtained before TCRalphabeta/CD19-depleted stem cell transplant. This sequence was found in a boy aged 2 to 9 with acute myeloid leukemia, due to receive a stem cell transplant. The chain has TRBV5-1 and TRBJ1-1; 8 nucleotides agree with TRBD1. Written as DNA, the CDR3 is TGCGCCAGCAGCTTGGCCGGACAGGGCTCTGAAGCTTTCTTT. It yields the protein CASSLAGQGSEAFF.